The 24 T cell receptor beta chains listed next were all sequenced from one sample in a study of blood T cells in healthy people across ages (dated by TCRdb to between 2015 and 2017). Library preparation was by 5' RACE. These reads were obtained on an Illumina HiSeq 2500. The second PCR ran for roughly 6 to 11 cycles and used a J-beta primer mix along with a sample-barcoded 5' primer. The public sequencing data were trimmed at Q25 with fastp and processed into clonotypes with MiXCR by TCRdb, which kept only in-frame beta chains. Identical CDR3 proteins give one entry, which carries the most common genes and DNA. This sample comprises 1.4 million to 1.5 million distinct CDR3 sequences, 40% to 50% of them detected only once. Less than 8% of the sample goes to the ten largest clones. Sequenced sample: blood. All receptors derive from a woman aged 18-29 years in good health.

This clonotype occurred many times. V is TRBV5-6 and J is TRBJ2-1; D unclear. Trimming removed 1 base from V and 1 base from J, with 12 bases in between. Germline values: CDR1 SGHDT, CDR2 YYEEEE. There are 16 residues in the CDR3. The CDR3 region is CASSLKGFNSYNEQFF. DNA of the CDR3: TGTGCCAGCAGCTTGAAAGGGTTTAATTCCTACAATGAGCAGTTCTTC.

This clonotype has just one count. J is TRBJ2-7 and V is TRBV7-6; TRBD2 matches 8 bases. The trim removed 5 bases at V and 7 bases at J, leaving 13 bases unmatched. Per germline, CDR1 SGHVS and CDR2 FNYEAQ. The CDR3 contains 15 residues. The CDR3 DNA follows: TGTGCCAGCAGCGTCTCTAGCGGGTGGGAAGAGGAGCAGTACTTC. Its translation is CASSVSSGWEEEQYF.

The chain links TRBV13 to TRBJ2-1; 10 bases are a match to TRBD2. This CDR3 is 17 amino acids long. The V segment lost 5 bases and the J segment 0 bases; nucleotides outside the gene matches: 7. Germline CDR1 PRHDT, CDR2 FYEKMQ (reference sequence). The DNA for the CDR3 is TGTGCCAGCAGCACTCGGACTAGCGGCAGCTCCTACAATGAGCAGTTCTTC. It encodes CASSTRTSGSSYNEQFF.

This rearrangement joins TRBV6-6 to TRBJ1-5, with a tentative D call TRBD1 (6 bases). CDR1 is MNHNY and CDR2 is SVGAGI in the germline V gene (reference sequence). Trimming took off 2 bases at V and 0 bases at J, with 11 bases between the two ends. This CDR3 contains 16 residues. CDR3 DNA: TGTGCCAGCAGTTACGGCCGGACAGATAGCAATCAGCCCCAGCATTTT. As protein: CASSYGRTDSNQPQHF.

This chain connects TRBV27 to TRBJ1-3, with no clear D. V gave up 5 bases and J gave up 1 base, with 12 bases separating them. The CDR3 extends over 15 amino acids. Germline CDR1 is MNHEY and CDR2 is SMNVEV (reference sequence). The CDR3 coding sequence is TGTGCCAGCAGTCGAGACGTCGGGTCTGGAAACACCATATATTTT. Residues: CASSRDVGSGNTIYF.

The chain couples TRBV2 to TRBJ1-2; D may be TRBD1 (6 bases). Germline lookup yields CDR1 SNHLY and CDR2 FYNNEI. There are 14 residues in the CDR3. Trimming took 8 bases from V and 5 from J, leaving 18 bases between them. CDR3 loop: CASLSARTEYGYTF. CDR3 sequence (DNA): TGTGCCAGCCTCTCTGCAAGGACAGAATATGGCTACACCTTC.

V is TRBV2 and J is TRBJ2-1, with 13 bases identical to TRBD2. Per germline, CDR1 SNHLY and CDR2 FYNNEI. This CDR3 has 21 residues. Losses at the gene ends were 6 bases for V and 8 bases for J; bases not matched to a gene: 25. CDR3 sequence (DNA): TGTGCCAGCAGCCGCGGACAGCCAAAACGACTAGCGGGAGGAGGTGGGGATGAGCAGTTCTTC. Amino acids: CASSRGQPKRLAGGGGDEQFF.

The chain uses TRBV9 and TRBJ2-3; the D gene is possibly TRBD1 (6 bases). V dropped 1 base and J dropped 10 bases, with 19 bases sitting between them. CDR1 is SGDLS, CDR2 YYNGEE, per germline. This CDR3 has 15 residues. DNA of the CDR3: TGTGCCAGCAGCGTATGGGCTAGCTCAGGGGATGCGCAGTATTTT. Its protein is CASSVWASSGDAQYF.

A few counts support this clonotype. The chain recombines TRBV12-3 or TRBV12-4 with TRBJ2-5; no firm D call. The V end lost 6 bases, the J end lost 5 bases, and 22 bases lay between the germline ends. This CDR3 is 16 amino acids long. The CDR3 nucleotides read TGTGCCAGCAGCGCATTCCAGGTCGGTCGTGGGGAGACCCAGTACTTC. Translating it yields CASSAFQVGRGETQYF.

The chain links TRBV15 to TRBJ1-3, with D possibly matching TRBD1 (6 bases). Per germline, CDR1 LNHNV and CDR2 YYDKDF (reference sequence). CDR3 length: 13 amino acids. Trimming took off 4 bases at V and 2 bases at J, with 6 bases between the two ends. The CDR3 nucleotides read TGTGCCACCAGCACAGGGGCTGGAAACACCATATATTTT. As protein: CATSTGAGNTIYF.

This chain joins TRBV20-1 and TRBJ1-4; TRBD1 matches at 7 bases. The CDR3 has 13 residues. CDR1 DFQATT and CDR2 SNEGSKA come from the germline V gene (reference sequence). This chain's CDR3 is CCVLRDSYEKLFF. CDR3 DNA: TGCTGTGTCCTCCGGGACAGCTACGAAAAACTGTTTTTT.

The rearrangement links TRBV6-4 to TRBJ2-1, with D possibly matching TRBD2 (6 bases). The CDR3 has 15 residues. Per germline, CDR1 MRHNA and CDR2 SNTAGT. Trimming took 1 base from V and 3 from J, leaving 10 bases between them. The CDR3 region has the DNA TGTGCCAGCAGTGACTACTCCGGGGGCTACAATGAGCAGTTCTTC. Translated, it gives CASSDYSGGYNEQFF.

The genes are TRBV28 and TRBJ2-3, with D uncertain. The ends were cut back, 11 bases at V and 5 bases at J, with 8 bases in the middle. This CDR3 has 10 residues. The V gene's germline CDR1 is MDHEN and CDR2 SYDVKM. CDR3 loop: CASWGDTQYF. In nucleotides, the CDR3 is TGTGCCTCCTGGGGAGATACGCAGTATTTT.

This chain joins TRBV5-6 and TRBJ2-5; 8 bases are shared with TRBD2. The CDR3 is made up of 15 amino acids. CDR1 is SGHDT, CDR2 YYEEEE, per germline. Trimming removed 2 bases from V and 5 bases from J; junction bases left unmatched: 8. The CDR3 coding sequence is TGTGCCAGCAGCTTTACTAGCGGAGGCTCGGAGACCCAGTACTTC. It is translated as CASSFTSGGSETQYF. Variable domain in full (rest from reference TRBV5-6 and TRBJ2-5): DAGVTQSPTHLIKTRGQQVTLRCSPKSGHDTVSWYQQALGQGPQFIFQYYEEEERQRGNFPDRFSGHQFPNYSSELNVNALLLGDSALYLCASSFTSGGSETQYFGPGTRLLVL.

The rearrangement uses TRBV21-1 and TRBJ2-4; TRBD1, the table's D call, lacks a check against the DNA. TRBV21-1 has pseudogene status. This CDR3 region has 24 residues. CDR3 sequence reads: CASSKFPAPRTPTRLRLAKNSQYF. CDR3 in DNA: TGTGCCAGCAGCAAATTCCCCGCCCCGCGAACTCCGACTAGATTACGCCTAGCCAAAAACAGTCAGTACTTC.

The chain uses TRBV15 and TRBJ1-1; possible D gene TRBD1, 5 bases. V was shortened by 4 bases and J by 3 bases, with 6 bases between the two germline ends. Germline V gene sequence: CDR1 LNHNV, CDR2 YYDKDF (reference sequence). The CDR3 covers 12 residues. The CDR3 loop reads CATSIRDTEAFF. The CDR3 region has the DNA TGTGCCACCAGCATCAGGGACACTGAAGCTTTCTTT.

V and J are TRBV29-1 and TRBJ2-7; 14 positions match TRBD2. The better agreement between TRBJ2-5 and the DNA end casts doubt on the J call. The germline V gene encodes CDR1 SQVTM and CDR2 ANQGSEA. The CDR3 sequence is 15 residues long. The DNA of the CDR3 is TGCAGCGGCAGACTAGCGGGGGGGCCTGGGGAGACCCAGTACTTC. Translating gives CSGRLAGGPGETQYF.

Only a few counts were recorded for this clonotype. The V and J genes are TRBV4-1 and TRBJ2-7; 10 bases are shared with TRBD2. This CDR3 contains 18 residues. Germline CDR1 and CDR2: MGHRA and YSYEKL. Trimming took 3 bases from V and 7 from J; bases not matched to a gene: 18. The CDR3 DNA is TGCGCCAGCAGCCATTCCCCGGGGGGGACTAGCGCGAAACATGAGCAGTACTTC. This codes for CASSHSPGGTSAKHEQYF.

This clonotype showed up just once. This chain links TRBV12-3 or TRBV12-4 with TRBJ2-1; D possibly corresponds to TRBD2 (6 bases). With 6 bases removed from V and 5 bases from J, the gap between germline ends came to 14 bases. CDR3 length: 14 amino acids. DNA of the CDR3: TGTGCCAGCAGCCCCTTTAAGCGGGACAATGAGCAGTTCTTC. Its protein is CASSPFKRDNEQFF.

This clonotype was seen a handful of times. The chain has TRBV5-1 and TRBJ2-1; 11 bases map to TRBD2. The CDR3 has 16 residues. Germline V gene sequence: CDR1 SGHRS, CDR2 YFSETQ. J gave up 4 bases and V 5 bases, and 8 bases lay outside the gene matches. CDR3 in amino acids: CASSPTTSGSYNEQFF. CDR3 bases: TGCGCCAGCAGTCCTACTACTAGCGGGAGTTACAATGAGCAGTTCTTC.

The chain recombines TRBV2 with TRBJ2-1; 10 positions agree with TRBD2. The trim removed 1 base at V and 7 bases at J, leaving 4 bases unmatched. The germline gives CDR1 SNHLY, CDR2 FYNNEI. This CDR3 comprises 15 residues. The CDR3 is CASSEVLAGANEQFF. The CDR3 DNA reads as TGTGCCAGCAGTGAAGTCCTAGCGGGGGCGAATGAGCAGTTCTTC. The variable domain in full, completed from reference TRBV2 and TRBJ2-1, reads EPEVTQTPSHQVTQMGQEVILRCVPISNHLYFYWYRQILGQKVEFLVSFYNNEISEKSEIFDDQFSVERPDGSNFTLKIRSTKLEDSAMYFCASSEVLAGANEQFFGPGTRLTVL.

V usage is TRBV6-4 and J usage is TRBJ2-3, with TRBD2 matching over 11 bases. CDR1 MRHNA and CDR2 SNTAGT come from the germline V gene. The CDR3 has 14 residues. The V segment lost 5 bases and the J segment 5 bases; nucleotides outside the gene matches: 3. This CDR3 is CASSIAGGQDTQYF. The CDR3 nucleotides are TGTGCCAGCAGTATAGCGGGGGGGCAAGATACGCAGTATTTT.

The V call is TRBV20-1, the J call TRBJ2-1; no clear D gene. The CDR3 runs 13 residues. V shed 3 bases and J shed 4 bases, with 10 bases lying between them. Germline lookup yields CDR1 DFQATT and CDR2 SNEGSKA (reference sequence). CDR3 amino acids: CSARSHEYNEQFF. CDR3 sequence (DNA): TGCAGTGCTAGGTCTCACGAATACAATGAGCAGTTCTTC.

This sequence joins TRBV12-5 and TRBJ2-4; possibly TRBD2 for D (7 bases). The CDR3 spans 15 residues. Deletions cut 3 bases from V and 7 bases from J, with 16 bases between. The V gene's germline CDR1 is LGHNT and CDR2 FRNRAP. The CDR3: CASGFSGARGNIQYF. The DNA of the CDR3 is TGTGCTAGTGGTTTCAGCGGGGCAAGGGGGAACATTCAGTACTTC.